The text below deals with one T cell receptor (beta chain). This sample was included in a study of T cell responses to AZD1222 COVID-19 vaccine. Clones were read by immunoSEQ multiplex PCR, and TCRdb kept only the in-frame ones, dropping some. The sample lists 190,000 or so clones; approximately 90% were seen once. V dropped 5 bases and J dropped 1; count of bases not matched to a gene: 10. CDR1 SEHNR and CDR2 FQNEAQ come from the germline V gene (reference sequence). There are 17 residues in the CDR3. The receptor was derived from an adult who received the AZD1222 COVID-19 vaccine. V usage is TRBV7-9 and J usage is TRBJ2-3, with 9 bases aligning to TRBD2. Sample: peripheral blood, taken 28 days after the second AZD1222 dose. In nucleotides, the CDR3 is TGTGCCAGCAGCCCCCCCTTAGCGGGAGCTGGCACAGATACGCAGTATTTT. It translates to CASSPPLAGAGTDTQYF.